This T cell receptor (beta chain) is drawn from a study of CD8 T cells in ankylosing spondylitis. This CDR3 is 14 amino acids long. Germline CDR1 MNHNS, CDR2 SASEGT. The trim removed 2 bases at V and 7 bases at J, leaving 6 bases unmatched. Quantitative 5'-RACE was performed with molecular barcodes, and it yielded the TCR beta libraries. One entry per CDR3 protein, called by TCRdb with MiXCR from the 5' RACE reads. The data hold 350,000 or so distinct CDR3 sequences, with 14% to 15% observed a single time. This clonotype turned up a few times. The receptor was isolated from a male donor with ankylosing spondylitis or in good health (not recorded which). The chain combines TRBV6-1 with TRBJ1-1, with 8 bases that match TRBD1. The sample consisted of blood, either unsorted or a sorted T cell fraction (not recorded which). The CDR3 region is CASSEFRGLFEAFF. The CDR3, as DNA: TGTGCCAGCAGTGAATTCAGGGGGCTATTTGAAGCTTTCTTT.